These T cell receptor beta chains were read from a single sample in a study of cytomegalovirus exposure and HLA in healthy donors. Profiled with immunoSEQ multiplex PCR; TCRdb holds only in-frame clones, not every one. The sample includes about 55,000 clones, over 80% seen only once; the top ten take more than 1.5%. Source material: PBMCs. These receptors were collected from a young man in good health and CMV-seronegative. Both conserved end residues are part of each CDR3. The order of the fields is D gene, clone size, J gene, V gene, CDR3 protein, CDR3 DNA. The D gene is left open where the match is weak. Some rows have no size entry. The others give once, few or many, or a class for an expanded clone.

. | . | TRBJ2-7 | TRBV18 | CASSPAAAYEQYF | TGTGCCAGCTCACCAGCGGCAGCCTACGAGCAGTACTTC
. | few | TRBJ1-1 | TRBV7-9 | CASSTGQNTEAFF | TGTGCCAGCAGCACTGGACAGAACACTGAAGCTTTCTTT
. | . | TRBJ2-1 | TRBV20-1 | CSARDGPTKFF | TGCAGTGCTAGAGATGGGCCTACCAAGTTCTTC
TRBD1 | once | TRBJ1-2 | TRBV5-6 | CASSRVTGGKANYGYTF | TGTGCCAGCAGCCGGGTGACAGGGGGCAAAGCTAACTATGGCTACACCTTC
TRBD2 | . | TRBJ2-5 | TRBV7-2 | CASSLGWSSGVLQETQYF | TGTGCCAGCAGCTTAGGATGGTCTAGCGGGGTTTTGCAAGAGACCCAGTACTTC
TRBD1 | once | TRBJ1-3 | TRBV7-9 | CASSLGDSSGNTIYF | TGTGCCAGCAGCTTAGGGGACAGCTCTGGAAACACCATATATTTT
TRBD1 | . | TRBJ2-7 | TRBV7-2 | CASSSRDRGRLEQYF | TGTGCCAGCAGCTCCCGGGACAGGGGGCGCTTGGAGCAGTACTTC
. | . | TRBJ2-1 | TRBV5-4 | CASSIRQVGWISSYNEQFF | TGTGCCAGCAGCATAAGACAGGTAGGATGGATCAGCTCCTACAATGAGCAGTTCTTC
. | . | TRBJ1-2 | TRBV4-3 | CASSQDAVTDANYGYTF | TGCGCCAGCAGCCAAGATGCAGTGACAGACGCCAACTATGGCTACACCTTC
. | . | TRBJ1-3 | TRBV13 | CASSGGVSGNTIYF | TGTGCCAGCAGCGGAGGGGTTTCTGGAAACACCATATATTTT
TRBD1 | . | TRBJ1-5 | TRBV27 | CASSLRGTGSNQPQHF | TGTGCCAGCAGTTTACGAGGGACAGGGAGCAATCAGCCCCAGCATTTT
. | . | TRBJ1-1 | TRBV11-3 | CASSLDGRGSADEAFF | TGTGCCAGCAGCTTAGACGGCAGGGGCTCTGCGGATGAAGCTTTCTTT
TRBD1 | . | TRBJ1-2 | TRBV7-2 | CASSLATQGGYGYTF | TGTGCCAGCAGCTTAGCAACACAGGGGGGCTATGGCTACACCTTC
. | . | TRBJ2-2 | TRBV11-2 | CASSLDRGTGELFF | TGTGCCAGCAGCTTAGATCGGGGCACCGGGGAGCTGTTTTTT
. | . | TRBJ1-5 | TRBV15 | CATGQKLSNQPQHF | TGTGCCACCGGGCAGAAATTAAGCAATCAGCCCCAGCATTTT
. | . | TRBJ2-2 | TRBV7-6 | CASSLEYTGSAGELFF | TGTGCCAGCAGCTTAGAGTACACAGGTTCGGCCGGGGAGCTGTTTTTT
TRBD2 | . | TRBJ2-1 | TRBV11-3 | CASSLGDGRMGNEQFF | TGTGCCAGCAGCTTAGGTGACGGGAGGATGGGCAATGAGCAGTTCTTC
. | . | TRBJ1-1 | TRBV5-1 | CASSLAGDTEAFF | TGCGCCAGCAGCTTGGCGGGAGACACTGAAGCTTTCTTT
. | . | TRBJ1-3 | TRBV4-2 | CASSQDNPRNTIYF | TGTGCCAGCAGCCAAGATAACCCTAGAAACACCATATATTTT
. | . | TRBJ2-7 | TRBV30 | CAWSHTGTTYEQYF | TGTGCCTGGAGCCATACCGGGACAACCTACGAGCAGTACTTC
. | . | TRBJ2-7 | TRBV5-6 | CASSLGGDLYEQYF | TGTGCCAGCAGCTTGGGGGGGGACCTCTACGAGCAGTACTTC
. | . | TRBJ2-7 | TRBV28 | CASSLRYEQYF | TGTGCCAGCAGCCTGAGATACGAGCAGTACTTC
. | . | TRBJ1-1 | TRBV28 | CASSSTGLLNTEAFF | TGTGCCAGCAGTTCGACAGGCCTTTTGAACACTGAAGCTTTCTTT
TRBD1 | . | TRBJ2-7 | TRBV18 | CASSPSTGWYEQYF | TGTGCCAGCTCACCCTCGACAGGGTGGTACGAGCAGTACTTC
. | . | TRBJ1-2 | TRBV5-6 | CASSLAGNYGYTF | TGTGCCAGCAGCCTCGCCGGGAACTATGGCTACACCTTC
. | . | TRBJ2-7 | TRBV12-5 | CASGLGAFPSYEQYF | TGTGCTAGTGGTTTGGGAGCCTTTCCCTCCTACGAGCAGTACTTC
TRBD1 | . | TRBJ1-1 | TRBV28 | CASSFRTGVNTEAFF | TGTGCCAGCAGTTTCCGGACAGGGGTCAACACTGAAGCTTTCTTT
TRBD1 | . | TRBJ1-1 | TRBV30 | CAWSLGQGLGAFF | TGTGCCTGGAGTTTGGGACAGGGGCTCGGAGCTTTCTTT
TRBD2 | few | TRBJ2-1 | TRBV10-3 | CAISESTDPGGNEQFF | TGTGCCATCAGTGAGTCAACGGATCCGGGGGGCAATGAGCAGTTCTTC
. | once | TRBJ1-1 | TRBV30 | CAFSQAHTEAFF | TGTGCCTTTTCACAGGCCCACACTGAAGCTTTCTTT
TRBD1 | few | TRBJ2-7 | TRBV7-8 | CASSLAGTGNYEQYF | TGTGCCAGCAGCTTAGCGGGGACAGGGAACTACGAGCAGTACTTC
. | . | TRBJ2-3 | TRBV5-1 | CASSLGGSGDTQYF | TGCGCCAGCAGCTTGGGAGGGTCTGGGGATACGCAGTATTTT
. | . | TRBJ1-1 | TRBV13 | CASSFHEWGGSIIGTEAFF | TGTGCCAGCAGCTTCCATGAATGGGGGGGCTCGATTATAGGCACTGAAGCTTTCTTT
TRBD1 | . | TRBJ2-2 | TRBV5-1 | CASSPAGTGNAGELFF | TGCGCCAGCAGCCCGGCCGGGACAGGGAACGCCGGGGAGCTGTTTTTT
. | . | TRBJ2-1 | TRBV5-1 | CASSLVPGFYNEQFF | TGCGCCAGCAGCTTGGTGCCGGGGTTCTACAATGAGCAGTTCTTC
. | . | TRBJ1-2 | TRBV10-3 | CAISTSLGGDYGYTF | TGTGCCATCAGTACCTCTTTGGGCGGGGACTATGGCTACACCTTC
. | . | TRBJ2-7 | TRBV5-4 | CASSLPGYEQYF | TGTGCCAGCAGCTTGCCGGGTTACGAGCAGTACTTC
. | . | TRBJ2-2 | TRBV27 | CASRRTYSNTGELFF | TGTGCCAGCAGAAGGACTTACAGCAACACCGGGGAGCTGTTTTTT
TRBD1 | once | TRBJ1-1 | TRBV7-9 | CASRPGQGTEAFF | TGTGCCAGCAGACCCGGACAGGGCACTGAAGCTTTCTTT
. | . | TRBJ2-7 | TRBV6-1 | CASRRTVSSYEQYF | TGTGCCAGCAGGCGGACAGTGAGCTCCTACGAGCAGTACTTC
TRBD2 | . | TRBJ2-1 | TRBV19 | CASSMRAGDRNEQFF | TGTGCCAGTAGTATGCGAGCGGGGGATCGCAATGAGCAGTTCTTC
TRBD1 | few | TRBJ1-6 | TRBV7-2 | CASSLARTGWNSPLHF | TGTGCCAGCAGCTTAGCTCGGACAGGGTGGAATTCACCCCTCCACTTT
TRBD1 | . | TRBJ1-2 | TRBV19 | CASSTGQGVKGYTF | TGTGCCAGTAGTACTGGACAGGGGGTGAAAGGCTACACCTTC
TRBD1 | . | TRBJ2-7 | TRBV9 | CASSVGQGAYYEQYF | TGTGCCAGCAGCGTAGGACAGGGGGCCTATTACGAGCAGTACTTC